Shown below are 18 T cell receptor beta chains from a single sample sequenced in a study of blood T cell repertoires in COVID-19. Profiling relied on immunoSEQ multiplex PCR, and the TCRdb table lists in-frame clones only, not all of them. The sample lists 220,000 or so clones; around 87% were seen once. The sequenced material came from PBMCs or T cells enriched from blood (not recorded which). The receptors were sampled from a woman younger than 30 in a cohort exposed to, infected with or recovered from COVID-19 (not recorded which).

This chain joins TRBV2 and TRBJ1-4, with unresolved D. The CDR3 length is 14 residues. Germline CDR1 SNHLY, CDR2 FYNNEI. Trimming removed 5 bases from V and 7 bases from J, with 14 bases in between. The chain's CDR3 is CASSQTHPPEKLFF. The CDR3 nucleotides read TGTGCCAGCAGTCAGACTCATCCGCCTGAAAAACTGTTTTTT.

V usage is TRBV20-1 and J usage is TRBJ2-7; the D gene is possibly TRBD1 (6 bases). This CDR3 spans 14 amino acids. Germline-derived CDR1 and CDR2 are DFQATT and SNEGSKA (reference sequence). Between the trimmed V and J ends, which lost 3 bases and 2 bases, there was a span of 14 bases. In DNA, the CDR3 is TGCAGTGCTAGTCTTAGGACAGCAACCTACGAGCAGTACTTC. Protein sequence: CSASLRTATYEQYF.

This chain uses TRBV28 with TRBJ1-3; 8 bases align to TRBD1. The trim removed 5 bases at V and 2 bases at J, leaving 2 bases unmatched. The germline gives CDR1 MDHEN, CDR2 SYDVKM. CDR3 length: 14 residues. The CDR3 DNA reads as TGTGCCAGCAGTCCGGGACAGGCTGGAAACACCATATATTTT. Its protein product is CASSPGQAGNTIYF.

This rearrangement joins TRBV24-1 to TRBJ1-2, with 9 bases fitting TRBD1. CDR1 is KGHDR and CDR2 is SFDVKD in the germline V gene. The V segment lost 7 bases and the J segment 7 bases; nucleotides outside the gene matches: 9. The CDR3 contains 14 residues. In DNA, the CDR3 is TGTGCCACCAGGGGTCCCGGGACAGGGTTTGGCTACACCTTC. It codes for CATRGPGTGFGYTF.

V and J are TRBV9 and TRBJ2-2; D perhaps matches TRBD2 (6 bases). CDR1 and CDR2 from the germline V gene are SGDLS and YYNGEE. CDR3 length: 15 amino acids. Trimming left V 0 bases short and J 0 bases short, with 6 bases between. The CDR3: CASSVASANTGELFF. The CDR3 nucleotides read TGTGCCAGCAGCGTAGCTAGCGCGAACACCGGGGAGCTGTTTTTT.

This sequence joins TRBV5-5 and TRBJ2-7, with 8 bases fitting TRBD1. Trimming at V came to 9 bases and at J to 2 bases, leaving 10 bases not matched to a gene. The CDR3 extends over 14 amino acids. CDR1 and CDR2 from the germline V gene are SGHKS and YYEKEE (reference sequence). CDR3 in amino acids: CATKPGQEPYEQYF. The CDR3 coding sequence is TGTGCCACCAAGCCGGGACAGGAACCCTACGAGCAGTACTTC.

V and J are TRBV2 and TRBJ1-5, with TRBD1 matching 7 bases. The germline CDR1 and CDR2 sequences are SNHLY and FYNNEI. V lost 9 bases and J lost 2; bases outside the gene matches: 10. CDR3 length: 15 amino acids. The chain's CDR3 is CASLSDRVGNQPQHF. DNA of the CDR3: TGTGCCAGTTTGTCCGACAGGGTGGGCAATCAGCCCCAGCATTTT.

V gene TRBV7-3 combines with J gene TRBJ2-6, with TRBD2 matching 7 bases. CDR1 is SGHTA, CDR2 FQGTGA, per germline. With V trimmed by 1 base and J by 2 bases, 11 bases remained unmatched. The CDR3 extends over 19 amino acids. CDR3 nucleotide sequence: TGTGCCAGCAGCTTAAGACAGCGGGGACCTGCAACTGGGGCCAACGTCCTGACTTTC. It is translated as CASSLRQRGPATGANVLTF.

The V gene is TRBV24-1, the J gene TRBJ1-5; tentative D call: TRBD1 (5 bases). V was trimmed by 3 bases and J by 4 bases, leaving 18 bases between them. Germline V gene data show CDR1 as KGHDR and CDR2 as SFDVKD. The CDR3 extends over 17 amino acids. The CDR3 is CATSDIHRSGRNQPQHF. The CDR3 DNA reads TGTGCCACCAGTGATATTCATCGATCAGGGAGGAATCAGCCCCAGCATTTT.

The chain uses TRBV5-1 and TRBJ2-4, with 7 bases lining up with TRBD1. Germline CDR1 reads SGHRS; CDR2 reads YFSETQ. The V segment lost 4 bases and the J segment 4 bases; nucleotides outside the gene matches: 11. This CDR3 has 16 residues. Here the CDR3 DNA reads TGCGCCAGCAGCCCCGGTCCCGGGACAGTTAAAAACATTCAGTACTTC. This codes for CASSPGPGTVKNIQYF.

This clone was seen once. The rearrangement links TRBV10-2 to TRBJ2-2; TRBD2 matches 8 bases. V lost 0 bases and J lost 3; bases outside the gene matches: 3. Germline CDR1 and CDR2: WSHSY and SAAADI. This CDR3 has 16 amino acids. Here the CDR3 reads CASSESAGVYTGELFF. The DNA of the CDR3 is TGCGCCAGCAGTGAGTCAGCGGGGGTGTACACCGGGGAGCTGTTTTTT.

CDR3 amino acids: CATSDLVRESGGELFF. In DNA, the CDR3 is TGTGCCACCAGTGATTTGGTGCGGGAGAGTGGCGGGGAGCTGTTTTTT. The chain uses TRBV24-1 and TRBJ2-2; TRBD2 aligns across 7 bases. Germline-derived CDR1 and CDR2 are KGHDR and SFDVKD. V lost 0 bases, J lost 7 bases, and 7 bases stayed unmatched. This CDR3 comprises 16 residues.

CDR3 in DNA: TGTGCCAGCAGTGACGGACTAGCGACGGGAAACGAGCAGTACTTC. This sequence encodes CASSDGLATGNEQYF. This chain links TRBV25-1 with TRBJ2-7; 9 bases match TRBD2. Germline CDR1 is MGHDK and CDR2 is SYGVNS. The CDR3 contains 15 residues. V was clipped by 3 bases and J by 5 bases; unmatched bases: 8.

V is TRBV5-1 and J is TRBJ2-3; 8 bases are shared with TRBD1. The germline V gene has CDR1 SGHRS and CDR2 YFSETQ. The CDR3 runs 15 residues. The ends lost 1 base at V and 1 base at J; junction bases unmatched: 2. CDR3 DNA: TGCGCCAGCAGCTTGATACAGGGGGGCACAGATACGCAGTATTTT. Translated, it gives CASSLIQGGTDTQYF. Based on the CDR3 plus reference TRBV5-1 and TRBJ2-3, the full variable domain is KAGVTQTPRYLIKTRGQQVTLSCSPISGHRSVSWYQQTPGQGLQFLFEYFSETQRNKGNFPGRFSGRQFSNSRSEMNVSTLELGDSALYLCASSLIQGGTDTQYFGPGTRLTVL.

The J gene is TRBJ1-1, the V gene TRBV12-3 or TRBV12-4; D is perhaps TRBD1 (5 bases). The CDR3 is made up of 13 amino acids. The V end lost 6 bases, the J end lost 1 base, and 9 bases lay between the germline ends. The CDR3, as DNA: TGTGCCAGCAGCTCGACAGAGAACACTGAAGCTTTCTTT. Amino acids: CASSSTENTEAFF.

This sequence joins TRBV5-4 and TRBJ1-2, with TRBD1 as a possible D gene (6 bases). The CDR3 has 15 amino acids. V was clipped by 4 bases and J by 9 bases, with 22 bases between them. Germline CDR1 SGHNT, CDR2 YYREEE (reference sequence). The CDR3 region has the DNA TGTGCCAGCAGCCATACCGGGACATTGCTATACAGCTACACCTTC. It yields the protein CASSHTGTLLYSYTF.

V gene TRBV2 combines with J gene TRBJ1-5; 7 nucleotides agree with TRBD1. Per the germline V gene, CDR1 is SNHLY and CDR2 is FYNNEI. V gave up 1 base and J gave up 6 bases; unmatched junction bases: 6. CDR3 length: 15 amino acids. The CDR3 DNA reads TGTGCCAGCAGTGAAGGTGAAGGGGGCTCTCAGCCCCAGCATTTT. Translating gives CASSEGEGGSQPQHF.

This chain joins TRBV5-8 and TRBJ2-1, with D tentatively TRBD2 (6 bases). The CDR3 runs to 16 residues. V lost 6 bases and J lost 0, with 16 bases in between. Germline V lookup: CDR1 SGHTS, CDR2 YDEGEE. The CDR3 protein is CASTMEGKNSYNEQFF. For the CDR3, the DNA is TGTGCCAGCACCATGGAGGGGAAAAACTCCTACAATGAGCAGTTCTTC.